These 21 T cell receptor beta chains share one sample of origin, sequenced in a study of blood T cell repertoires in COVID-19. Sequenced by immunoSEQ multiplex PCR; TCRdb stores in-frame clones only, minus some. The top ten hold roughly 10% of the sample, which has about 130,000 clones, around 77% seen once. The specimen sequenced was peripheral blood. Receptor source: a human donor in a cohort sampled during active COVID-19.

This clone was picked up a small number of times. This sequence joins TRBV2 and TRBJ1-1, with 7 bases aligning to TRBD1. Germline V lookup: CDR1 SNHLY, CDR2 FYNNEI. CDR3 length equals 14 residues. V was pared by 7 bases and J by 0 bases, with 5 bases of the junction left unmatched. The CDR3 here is CASKGAVLNTEAFF. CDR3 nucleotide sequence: TGTGCCAGCAAGGGGGCCGTTTTGAACACTGAAGCTTTCTTT.

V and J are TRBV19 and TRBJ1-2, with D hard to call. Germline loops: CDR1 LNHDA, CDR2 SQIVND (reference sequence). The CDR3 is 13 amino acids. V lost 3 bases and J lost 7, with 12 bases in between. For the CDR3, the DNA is TGTGCCAGTAGTATTGGCCAGGATTCTGGCTACACCTTC. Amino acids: CASSIGQDSGYTF.

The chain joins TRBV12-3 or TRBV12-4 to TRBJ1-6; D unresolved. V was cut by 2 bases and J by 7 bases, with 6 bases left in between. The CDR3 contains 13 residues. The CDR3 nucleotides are TGTGCCAGCAGTTTATCCGGGAATTCACCCCTCCACTTT. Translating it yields CASSLSGNSPLHF.

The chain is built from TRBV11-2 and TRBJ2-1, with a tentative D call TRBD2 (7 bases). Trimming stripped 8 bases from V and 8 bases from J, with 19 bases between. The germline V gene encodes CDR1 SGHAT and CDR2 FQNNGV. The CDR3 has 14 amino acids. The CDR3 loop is CASLPGGNIDEQFF. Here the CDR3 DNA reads TGTGCCAGCCTCCCGGGGGGCAATATAGATGAGCAGTTCTTC.

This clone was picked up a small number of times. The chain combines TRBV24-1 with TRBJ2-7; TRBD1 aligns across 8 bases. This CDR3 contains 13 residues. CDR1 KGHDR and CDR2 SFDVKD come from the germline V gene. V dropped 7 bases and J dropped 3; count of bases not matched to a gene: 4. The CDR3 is CATRQGALYEQYF. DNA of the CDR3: TGTGCCACCAGGCAGGGGGCCCTCTACGAGCAGTACTTC.

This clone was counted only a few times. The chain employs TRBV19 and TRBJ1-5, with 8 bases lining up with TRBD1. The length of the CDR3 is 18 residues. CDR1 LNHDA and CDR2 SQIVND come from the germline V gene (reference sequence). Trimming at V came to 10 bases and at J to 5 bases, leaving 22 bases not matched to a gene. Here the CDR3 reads CATPSKGPDRGAYQPQHF. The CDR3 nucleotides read TGTGCCACTCCATCTAAGGGACCAGACAGGGGCGCCTATCAGCCCCAGCATTTT.

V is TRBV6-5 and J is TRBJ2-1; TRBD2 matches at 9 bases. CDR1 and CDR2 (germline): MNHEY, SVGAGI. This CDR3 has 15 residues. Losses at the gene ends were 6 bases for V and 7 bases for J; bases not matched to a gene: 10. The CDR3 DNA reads TGTGCCAGCAGGTCAGCGGGGGGAGGCTTAAATGAGCAGTTCTTC. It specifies CASRSAGGGLNEQFF.

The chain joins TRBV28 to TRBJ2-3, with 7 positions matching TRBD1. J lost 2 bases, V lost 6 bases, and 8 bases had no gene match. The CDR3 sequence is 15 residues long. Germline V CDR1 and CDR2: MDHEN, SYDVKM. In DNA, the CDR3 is TGTGCCAGCAGCGCAGACAGGGAGATCACAGATACGCAGTATTTT. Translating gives CASSADREITDTQYF. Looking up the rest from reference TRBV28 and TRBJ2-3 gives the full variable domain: DVKVTQSSRYLVKRTGEKVFLECVQDMDHENMFWYRQDPGLGLRLIYFSYDVKMKEKGDIPEGYSVSREKKERFSLILESASTNQTSMYLCASSADREITDTQYFGPGTRLTVL.

CDR3: CASRGANGYTF. DNA of the CDR3: TGTGCCAGCAGGGGGGCCAATGGCTACACCTTC. The rearrangement uses TRBV6-5 and TRBJ1-2; D is possibly TRBD1 (6 bases). V gave up 6 bases and J gave up 6 bases, with 8 bases separating them. The CDR3 spans 11 residues. Germline values: CDR1 MNHEY, CDR2 SVGAGI.

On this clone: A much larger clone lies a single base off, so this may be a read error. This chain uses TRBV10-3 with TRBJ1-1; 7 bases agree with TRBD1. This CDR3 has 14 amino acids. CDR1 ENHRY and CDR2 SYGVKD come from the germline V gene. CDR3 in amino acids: CAISAFQGGTETFF. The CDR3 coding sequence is TGTGCCATCAGTGCTTTTCAGGGGGGCACTGAAACTTTCTTT.

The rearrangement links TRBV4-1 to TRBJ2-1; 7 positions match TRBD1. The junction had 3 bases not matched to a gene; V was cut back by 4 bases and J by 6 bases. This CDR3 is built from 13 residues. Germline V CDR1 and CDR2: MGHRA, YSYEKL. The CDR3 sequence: CASSPGQINEQFF. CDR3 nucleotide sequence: TGCGCCAGCAGCCCGGGACAGATCAATGAGCAGTTCTTC.

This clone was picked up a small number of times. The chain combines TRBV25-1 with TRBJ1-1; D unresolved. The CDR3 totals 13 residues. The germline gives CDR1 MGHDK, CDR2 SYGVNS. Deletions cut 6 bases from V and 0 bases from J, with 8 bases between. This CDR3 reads CASRQYMNTEAFF. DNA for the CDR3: TGTGCCAGCAGACAGTACATGAACACTGAAGCTTTCTTT.

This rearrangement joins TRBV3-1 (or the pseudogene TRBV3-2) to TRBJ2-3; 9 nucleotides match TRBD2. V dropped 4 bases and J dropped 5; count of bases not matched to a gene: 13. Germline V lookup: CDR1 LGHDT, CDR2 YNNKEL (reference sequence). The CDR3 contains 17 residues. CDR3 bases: TGTGCCAGCAGCCGGATGATCTCTAGCGGGGTGAGAGATACGCAGTATTTT. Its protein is CASSRMISSGVRDTQYF.

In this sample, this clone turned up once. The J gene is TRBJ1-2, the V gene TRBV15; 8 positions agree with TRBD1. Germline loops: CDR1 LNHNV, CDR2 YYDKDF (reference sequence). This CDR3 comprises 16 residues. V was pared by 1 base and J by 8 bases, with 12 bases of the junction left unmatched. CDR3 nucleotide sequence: TGTGCCACCAGCAGAGGCCCTGGACAGGGTGTACGGGGCTACACCTTC. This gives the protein CATSRGPGQGVRGYTF.

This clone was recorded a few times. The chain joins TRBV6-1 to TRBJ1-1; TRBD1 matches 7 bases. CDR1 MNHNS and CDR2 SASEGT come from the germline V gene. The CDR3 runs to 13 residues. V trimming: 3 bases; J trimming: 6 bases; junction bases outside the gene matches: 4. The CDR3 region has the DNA TGTGCCAGCAGTGACAGGGGGTACTCTGAAGCTTTCTTT. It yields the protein CASSDRGYSEAFF.

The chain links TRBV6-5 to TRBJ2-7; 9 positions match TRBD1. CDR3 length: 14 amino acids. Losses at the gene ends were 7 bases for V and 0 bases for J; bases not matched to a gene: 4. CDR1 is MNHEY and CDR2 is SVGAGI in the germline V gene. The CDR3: CASTRQGDSYEQYF. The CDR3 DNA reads TGTGCCAGCACCCGACAGGGGGACTCCTACGAGCAGTACTTC.

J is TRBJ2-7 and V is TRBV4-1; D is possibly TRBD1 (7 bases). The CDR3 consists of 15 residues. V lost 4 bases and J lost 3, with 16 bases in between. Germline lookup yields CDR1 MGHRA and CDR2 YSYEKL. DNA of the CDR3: TGCGCCAGCAGCCCAGAAGGAGGGGGCGGCTACGAGCAGTACTTC. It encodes CASSPEGGGGYEQYF.

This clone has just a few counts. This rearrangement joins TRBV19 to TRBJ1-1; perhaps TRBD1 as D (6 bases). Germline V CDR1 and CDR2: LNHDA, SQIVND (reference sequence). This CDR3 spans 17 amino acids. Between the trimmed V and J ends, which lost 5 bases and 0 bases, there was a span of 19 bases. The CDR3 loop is CASSRAGAGNMNTEAFF. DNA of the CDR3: TGTGCCAGTAGTCGGGCGGGGGCAGGAAATATGAACACTGAAGCTTTCTTT.

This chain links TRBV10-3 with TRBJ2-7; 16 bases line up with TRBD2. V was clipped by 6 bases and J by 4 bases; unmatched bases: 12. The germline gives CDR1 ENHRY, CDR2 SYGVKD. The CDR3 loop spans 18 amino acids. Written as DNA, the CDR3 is TGTGCCATCAGCGGGACTAGCGGGGGGGCCATTGGTGCTTACGAGCAGTACTTC. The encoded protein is CAISGTSGGAIGAYEQYF.

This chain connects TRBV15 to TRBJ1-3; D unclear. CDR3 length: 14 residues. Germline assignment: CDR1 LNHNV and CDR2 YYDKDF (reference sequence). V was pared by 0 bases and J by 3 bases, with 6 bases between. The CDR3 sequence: CATSRDLDGNTIYF. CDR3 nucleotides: TGTGCCACCAGCAGAGATCTAGATGGAAACACCATATATTTT.

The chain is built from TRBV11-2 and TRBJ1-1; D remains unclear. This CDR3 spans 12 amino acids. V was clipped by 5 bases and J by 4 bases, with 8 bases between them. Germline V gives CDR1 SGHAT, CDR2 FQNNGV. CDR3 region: CASSGGSTEAFF. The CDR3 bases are TGTGCCAGCAGCGGCGGGAGCACTGAAGCTTTCTTT.